This T cell receptor beta chain was identified during a study of CXCR3-negative and CXCR3-positive naive CD8 T cells (dated by TCRdb to between 2018 and 2020). At the level of the whole study: In total, 120 million to 150 million TRB reads were obtained, which works out to roughly 1.5 +/- 0.3 million reads per library. The diversity and physicochemical repertoire analyses included about a dozen donors pooled from two independent experiments. The TRBV-TRBJ cluster analysis covered naive subsets from roughly 5 donors and memory cells from 3 donors. General conclusions and limits of the study: TRB CDR3s from CXCR3-positive naive cells showed higher hydrophobicity (lower Kidera factor 4), lower energy, and higher strength and volume indices than CXCR3-negative naive cells. Freshly isolated PBMCs were used for most assays because CXCR3 expression went down partially after cryopreservation. Because surface CD5, which is linked to self-reactivity in mice, was comparable between the naive subsets, TCR interaction strength was also inferred from the physicochemical properties of TRB CDR3s. Naive CXCR3-negative and CXCR3-positive cells from the same donor showed similar TRBV-TRBJ usage, whereas memory cells showed distinct patterns. Comparably high repertoire diversity was found in both naive subsets, whereas much lower repertoire diversity was found in memory CD8+ T cells.

As concerns this clonotype: Its target antigen remains unknown.

Taken from cysteine to phenylalanine, the CDR3 has 15 residues. No DNA was logged. TCRdb names NextSeq 550 as the instrument used. The Human TCR Profiling Kit (MiLaboratory) was used to make UMI-labeled 5' RACE TRB cDNA libraries. The full amount of extracted RNA was used for cDNA synthesis, and the full amount of resulting cDNA was used for PCR amplification. The libraries were made side by side, with each library going through the same number of PCR cycles. The authors' analysis ran thus. About 54,000 +/- 9,700 unique UMI-labeled TRB cDNA molecules per library were extracted with MIGEC and MiXCR, with at least two reads per UMI required. On average, approximately 40,000 +/- 10,000 functional in-frame TRB CDR3 nucleotide clonotypes lacking stop codons were found per library. Diversity metrics, including normalized Shannon-Wiener and Chao1, were computed in VDJtools after downsampling to 5000 UMI-labeled TRB molecules per sample. VDJtools was used to calculate clonotype-size-weighted physicochemical properties of the central five CDR3 residues, namely interaction energy, strength, volume and Kidera factor 4. TCRdb reprocessed the reads, and each CDR3 protein sequence is entered once, without DNA. TCRdb's processing, not the study's, gives the V and J calls here. The sample table holds roughly 70,000 distinct CDR3 sequences. The top ten hold nearly 1.5% of the sample.

For each CD8+ T cell subset, flow sorting was done in triplicate, and a few hundred thousand cells per subset went directly into RLT lysis buffer. To keep memory contaminants out, a stringent definition of naive CD8+ T cells was applied: CD45RO-CCR7+CD27+CD95-. Using standard density gradient centrifugation, peripheral blood mononuclear cells were isolated from buffy coats. Naive CXCR3-negative and CXCR3-positive CD8+ T cells were flow-sorted using a FACSAria III. Total RNA was extracted from sorted cells using an RNeasy Mini Kit. The chain is assembled from TRBV12-3 or TRBV12-4 and TRBJ2-3. The sequencing input was naive CXCR3- CD8+ T cells from blood. The sample's cell subset or site label is to be understood as: CD45RO-CCR7+CD27+CD95- naive CD8+ T cells lacking CXCR3 (TNR3-). This clonotype was obtained from a human donor in good health. Some clones in this sample may be carry-over from other donors' samples. CDR3 loop: CASSFRQAHTDTQYF.